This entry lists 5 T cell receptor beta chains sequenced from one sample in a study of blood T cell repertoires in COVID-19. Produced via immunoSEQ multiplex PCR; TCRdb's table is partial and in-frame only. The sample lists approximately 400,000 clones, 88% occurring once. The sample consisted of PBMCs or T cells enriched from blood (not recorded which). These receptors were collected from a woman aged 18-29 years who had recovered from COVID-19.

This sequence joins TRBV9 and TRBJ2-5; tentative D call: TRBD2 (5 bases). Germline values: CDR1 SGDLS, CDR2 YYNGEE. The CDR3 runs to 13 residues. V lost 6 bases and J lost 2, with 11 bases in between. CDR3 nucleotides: TGTGCCAGCAACGTCGGAGGACAAGAGACCCAGTACTTC. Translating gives CASNVGGQETQYF.

The CDR3 here is CASSRGGTGVFGYTF. The CDR3 nucleotides read TGTGCCAGCAGTCGCGGCGGGACAGGGGTTTTTGGCTACACCTTC. The chain links TRBV28 to TRBJ1-2; 10 bases line up with TRBD1. Per the germline V gene, CDR1 is MDHEN and CDR2 is SYDVKM. V shed 5 bases and J 7 bases; nucleotides not matched to a gene: 10. This CDR3 is built from 15 residues.

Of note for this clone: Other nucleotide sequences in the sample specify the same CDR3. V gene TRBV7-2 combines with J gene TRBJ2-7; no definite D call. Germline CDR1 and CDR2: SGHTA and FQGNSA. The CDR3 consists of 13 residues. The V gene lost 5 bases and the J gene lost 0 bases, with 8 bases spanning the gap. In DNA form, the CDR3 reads TGTGCCAGCAGCCTAGAGAGCTCCTACGAGCAGTACTTC. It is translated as CASSLESSYEQYF.

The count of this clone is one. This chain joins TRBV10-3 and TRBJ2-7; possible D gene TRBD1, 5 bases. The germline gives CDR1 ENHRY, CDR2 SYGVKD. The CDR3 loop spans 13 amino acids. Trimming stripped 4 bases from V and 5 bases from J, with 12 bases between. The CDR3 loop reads CAISAAGIHEQYF. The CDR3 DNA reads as TGTGCCATCAGTGCGGCAGGGATCCACGAGCAGTACTTC.

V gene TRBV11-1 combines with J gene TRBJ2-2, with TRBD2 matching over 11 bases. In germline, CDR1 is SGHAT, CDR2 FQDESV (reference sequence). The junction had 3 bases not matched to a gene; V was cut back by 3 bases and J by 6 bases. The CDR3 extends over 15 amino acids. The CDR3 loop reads CASSFSGGAAGELFF. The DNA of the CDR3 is TGTGCCAGCAGCTTTAGCGGGGGGGCTGCCGGGGAGCTGTTTTTT.